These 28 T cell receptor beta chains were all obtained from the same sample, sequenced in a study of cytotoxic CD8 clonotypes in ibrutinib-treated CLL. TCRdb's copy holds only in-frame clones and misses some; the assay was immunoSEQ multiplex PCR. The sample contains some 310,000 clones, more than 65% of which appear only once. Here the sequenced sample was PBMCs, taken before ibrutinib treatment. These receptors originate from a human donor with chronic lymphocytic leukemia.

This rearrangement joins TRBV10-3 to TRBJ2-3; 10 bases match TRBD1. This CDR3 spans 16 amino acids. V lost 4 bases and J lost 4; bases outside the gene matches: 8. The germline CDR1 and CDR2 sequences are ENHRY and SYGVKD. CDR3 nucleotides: TGTGCCATCAGTGGCTCCGGGACAGGGGTCGCAGATACGCAGTATTTT. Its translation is CAISGSGTGVADTQYF.

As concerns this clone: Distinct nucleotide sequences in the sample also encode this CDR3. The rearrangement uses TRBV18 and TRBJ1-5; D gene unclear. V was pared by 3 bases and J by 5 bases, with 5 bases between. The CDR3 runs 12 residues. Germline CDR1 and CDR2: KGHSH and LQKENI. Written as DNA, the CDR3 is TGTGCCAGCTCACCCGGGGATCAGCCCCAGCATTTT. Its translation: CASSPGDQPQHF.

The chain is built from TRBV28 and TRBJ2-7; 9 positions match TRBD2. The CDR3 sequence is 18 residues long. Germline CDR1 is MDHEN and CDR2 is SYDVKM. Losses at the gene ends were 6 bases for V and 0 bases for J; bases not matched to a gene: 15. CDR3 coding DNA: TGTGCCAGCAGGACCCCGGGACTAGCAGGGCCAAGCTCCTACGAGCAGTACTTC. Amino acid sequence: CASRTPGLAGPSSYEQYF.

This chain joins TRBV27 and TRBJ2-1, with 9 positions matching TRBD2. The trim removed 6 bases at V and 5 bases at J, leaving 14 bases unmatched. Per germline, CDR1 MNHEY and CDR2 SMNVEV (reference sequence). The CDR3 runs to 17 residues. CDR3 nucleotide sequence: TGTGCCAGCAGACGTCTAGCGGGACAAATCGTAAACAATGAGCAGTTCTTC. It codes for CASRRLAGQIVNNEQFF.

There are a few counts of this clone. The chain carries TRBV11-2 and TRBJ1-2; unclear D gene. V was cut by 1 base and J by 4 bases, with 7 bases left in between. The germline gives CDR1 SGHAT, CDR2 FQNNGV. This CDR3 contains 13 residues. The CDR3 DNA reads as TGTGCCAGCAGCTTAGCTTCAGGCTATGGCTACACCTTC. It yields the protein CASSLASGYGYTF.

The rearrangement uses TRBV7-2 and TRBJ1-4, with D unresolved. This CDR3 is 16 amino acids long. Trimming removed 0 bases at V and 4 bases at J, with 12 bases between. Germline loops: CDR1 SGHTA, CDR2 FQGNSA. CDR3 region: CASSLALSNGNEKLFF. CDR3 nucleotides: TGTGCCAGCAGCTTAGCGCTCAGTAATGGTAATGAAAAACTGTTTTTT.

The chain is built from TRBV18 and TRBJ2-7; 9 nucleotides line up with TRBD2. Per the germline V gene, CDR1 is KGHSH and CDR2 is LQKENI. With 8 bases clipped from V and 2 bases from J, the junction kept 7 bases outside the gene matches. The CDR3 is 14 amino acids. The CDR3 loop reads CASVEAGGTYEQYF. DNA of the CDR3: TGTGCCAGCGTAGAAGCGGGAGGAACCTACGAGCAGTACTTC. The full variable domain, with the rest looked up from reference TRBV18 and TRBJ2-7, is NAGVMQNPRHLVRRRGQEARLRCSPMKGHSHVYWYRQLPEEGLKFMVYLQKENIIDESGMPKERFSAEFPKEGPSILRIQQVVRGDSAAYFCASVEAGGTYEQYFGPGTRLTVT.

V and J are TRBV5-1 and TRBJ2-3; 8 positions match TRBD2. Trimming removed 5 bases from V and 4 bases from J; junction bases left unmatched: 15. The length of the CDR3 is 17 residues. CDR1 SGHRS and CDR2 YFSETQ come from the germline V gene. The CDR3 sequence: CASSRTSGGRRADTQYF. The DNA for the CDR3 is TGCGCCAGCAGTCGCACTAGCGGAGGGAGGCGAGCAGATACGCAGTATTTT. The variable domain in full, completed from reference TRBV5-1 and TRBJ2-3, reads KAGVTQTPRYLIKTRGQQVTLSCSPISGHRSVSWYQQTPGQGLQFLFEYFSETQRNKGNFPGRFSGRQFSNSRSEMNVSTLELGDSALYLCASSRTSGGRRADTQYFGPGTRLTVL.

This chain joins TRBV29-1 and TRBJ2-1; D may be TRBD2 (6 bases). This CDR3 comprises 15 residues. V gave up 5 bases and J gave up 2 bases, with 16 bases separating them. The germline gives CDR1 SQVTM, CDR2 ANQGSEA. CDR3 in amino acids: CSVNSRASAYNEQFF. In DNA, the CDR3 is TGCAGCGTTAATTCCCGGGCTAGCGCCTACAATGAGCAGTTCTTC.

The CDR3 reads CASSLTRLVEQFF. In nucleotides, the CDR3 is TGTGCCAGCAGCTTGACCAGACTAGTTGAGCAGTTCTTC. The chain is built from TRBV7-2 and TRBJ2-1; TRBD2 might be the D (6 bases). This CDR3 contains 13 residues. V lost 3 bases to trimming and J lost 9 bases, with 12 bases between them. Germline CDR1 is SGHTA and CDR2 is FQGNSA.

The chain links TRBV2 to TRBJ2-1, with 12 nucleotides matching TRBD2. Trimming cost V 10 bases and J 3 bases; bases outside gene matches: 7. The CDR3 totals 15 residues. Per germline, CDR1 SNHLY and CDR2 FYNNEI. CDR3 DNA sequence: TGTGCCACGTCTGAGGGACTAGCGGGCTACAATGAGCAGTTCTTC. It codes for CATSEGLAGYNEQFF.

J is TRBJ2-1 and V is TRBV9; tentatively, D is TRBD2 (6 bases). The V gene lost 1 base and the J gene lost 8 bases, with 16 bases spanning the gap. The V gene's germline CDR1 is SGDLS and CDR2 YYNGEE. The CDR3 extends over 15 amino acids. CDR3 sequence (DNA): TGTGCCAGCAGCGTATCATTACTAGCCCAGGATGAGCAGTTCTTC. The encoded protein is CASSVSLLAQDEQFF.

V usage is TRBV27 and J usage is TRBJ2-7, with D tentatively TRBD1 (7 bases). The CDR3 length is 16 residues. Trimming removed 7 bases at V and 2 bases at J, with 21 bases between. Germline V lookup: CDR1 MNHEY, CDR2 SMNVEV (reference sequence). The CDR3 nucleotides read TGTGCCAGCACCCGGGCGGTTGGCAGGGGGGCCTACGAGCAGTACTTC. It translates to CASTRAVGRGAYEQYF.

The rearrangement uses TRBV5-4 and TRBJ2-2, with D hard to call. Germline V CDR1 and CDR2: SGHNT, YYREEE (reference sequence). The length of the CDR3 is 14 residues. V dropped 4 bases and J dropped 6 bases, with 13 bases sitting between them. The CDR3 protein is CASSPGRVAGELFF. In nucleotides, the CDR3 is TGTGCCAGCAGCCCGGGCCGTGTCGCCGGGGAGCTGTTTTTT.

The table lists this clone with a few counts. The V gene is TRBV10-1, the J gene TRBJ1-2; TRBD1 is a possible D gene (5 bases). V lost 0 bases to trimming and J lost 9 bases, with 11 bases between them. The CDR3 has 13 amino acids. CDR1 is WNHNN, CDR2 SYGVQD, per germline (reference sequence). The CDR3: CASSESPQGSYTF. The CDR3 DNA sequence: TGCGCCAGCAGTGAGTCGCCCCAGGGCAGCTACACCTTC.

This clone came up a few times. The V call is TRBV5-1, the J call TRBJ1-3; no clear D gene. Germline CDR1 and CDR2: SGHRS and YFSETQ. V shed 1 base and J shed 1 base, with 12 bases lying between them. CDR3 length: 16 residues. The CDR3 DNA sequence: TGCGCCAGCAGCTTGTCAGGCTTAGTGTCTGGAAACACCATATATTTT. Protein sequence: CASSLSGLVSGNTIYF. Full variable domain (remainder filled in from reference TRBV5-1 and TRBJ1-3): KAGVTQTPRYLIKTRGQQVTLSCSPISGHRSVSWYQQTPGQGLQFLFEYFSETQRNKGNFPGRFSGRQFSNSRSEMNVSTLELGDSALYLCASSLSGLVSGNTIYFGEGSWLTVV.

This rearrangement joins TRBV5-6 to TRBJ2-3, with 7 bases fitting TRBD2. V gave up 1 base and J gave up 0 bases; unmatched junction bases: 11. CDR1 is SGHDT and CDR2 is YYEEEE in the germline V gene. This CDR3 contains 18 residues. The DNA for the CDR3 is TGTGCCAGCAGCTTGCTTCTCCGGCGGGGGTCTAGCACAGATACGCAGTATTTT. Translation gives CASSLLLRRGSSTDTQYF.

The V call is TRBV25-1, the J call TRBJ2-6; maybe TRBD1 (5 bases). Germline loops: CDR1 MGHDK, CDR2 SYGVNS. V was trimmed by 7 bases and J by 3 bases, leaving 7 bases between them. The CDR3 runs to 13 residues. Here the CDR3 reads CASKGYGANVLTF. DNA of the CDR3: TGTGCCAGCAAGGGGTATGGGGCCAACGTCCTGACTTTC.

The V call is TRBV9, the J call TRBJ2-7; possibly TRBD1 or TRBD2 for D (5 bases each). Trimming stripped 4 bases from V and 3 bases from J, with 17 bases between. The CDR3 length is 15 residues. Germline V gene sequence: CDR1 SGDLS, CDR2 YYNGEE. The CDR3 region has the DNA TGTGCCAGCAGCCGGGACCCCGCAGGCCACTACGAGCAGTACTTC. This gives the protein CASSRDPAGHYEQYF.

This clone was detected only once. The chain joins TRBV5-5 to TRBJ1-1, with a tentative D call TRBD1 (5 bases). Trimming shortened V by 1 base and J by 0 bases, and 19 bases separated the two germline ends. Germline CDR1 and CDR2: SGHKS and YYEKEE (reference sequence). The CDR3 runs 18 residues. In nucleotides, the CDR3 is TGTGCCAGCAGCTTGAAGCAGGGAGCCGTGGGAGTGAACACTGAAGCTTTCTTT. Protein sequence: CASSLKQGAVGVNTEAFF. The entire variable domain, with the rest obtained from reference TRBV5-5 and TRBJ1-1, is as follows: DAGVTQSPTHLIKTRGQQVTLRCSPISGHKSVSWYQQVLGQGPQFIFQYYEKEERGRGNFPDRFSARQFPNYSSELNVNALLLGDSALYLCASSLKQGAVGVNTEAFFGQGTRLTVV.

CDR3 bases: TGTGCCACCAGCAGTGACAGATTACTATACAATGAGCAGTTCTTC. As protein: CATSSDRLLYNEQFF. The chain links TRBV15 to TRBJ2-1; D is perhaps TRBD1 (5 bases). This CDR3 comprises 15 residues. The V end was cut by 3 bases, the J end by 4 bases, with 13 bases between. CDR1 is LNHNV and CDR2 is YYDKDF in the germline V gene (reference sequence).

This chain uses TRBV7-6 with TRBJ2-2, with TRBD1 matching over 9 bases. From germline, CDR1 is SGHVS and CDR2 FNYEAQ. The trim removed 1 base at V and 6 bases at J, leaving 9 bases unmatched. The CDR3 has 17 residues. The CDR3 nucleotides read TGTGCCAGCAGCTTAGTATTGATGAGGACAGGGGCCGGGGAGCTGTTTTTT. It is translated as CASSLVLMRTGAGELFF.

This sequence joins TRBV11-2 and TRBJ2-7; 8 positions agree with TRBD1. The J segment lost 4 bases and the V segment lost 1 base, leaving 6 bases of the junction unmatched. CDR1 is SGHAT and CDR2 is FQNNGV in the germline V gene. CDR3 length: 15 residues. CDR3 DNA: TGTGCCAGCAGCTTAGTTGCAGGGGGCATTTACGAGCAGTACTTC. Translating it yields CASSLVAGGIYEQYF.

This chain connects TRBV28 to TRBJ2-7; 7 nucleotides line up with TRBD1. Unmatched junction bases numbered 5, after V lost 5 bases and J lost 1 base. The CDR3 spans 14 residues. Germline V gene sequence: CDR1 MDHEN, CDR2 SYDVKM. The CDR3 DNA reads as TGTGCCAGCAGTCGATGGACAGGATCCTACGAGCAGTACTTC. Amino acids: CASSRWTGSYEQYF. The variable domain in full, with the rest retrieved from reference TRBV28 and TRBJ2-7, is DVKVTQSSRYLVKRTGEKVFLECVQDMDHENMFWYRQDPGLGLRLIYFSYDVKMKEKGDIPEGYSVSREKKERFSLILESASTNQTSMYLCASSRWTGSYEQYFGPGTRLTVT.

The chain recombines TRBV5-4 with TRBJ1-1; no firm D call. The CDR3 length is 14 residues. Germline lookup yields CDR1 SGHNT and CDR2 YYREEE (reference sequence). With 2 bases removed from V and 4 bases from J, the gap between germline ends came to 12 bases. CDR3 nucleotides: TGTGCCAGCAGCTTCCGCGGAGAGGGCACTGAAGCTTTCTTT. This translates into CASSFRGEGTEAFF.

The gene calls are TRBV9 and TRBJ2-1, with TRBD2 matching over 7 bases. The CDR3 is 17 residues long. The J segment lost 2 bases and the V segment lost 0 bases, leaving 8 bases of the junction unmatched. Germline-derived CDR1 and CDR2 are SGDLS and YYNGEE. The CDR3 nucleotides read TGTGCCAGCAGCGTAGAGGACGGGGAGGGCCCCTACAATGAGCAGTTCTTC. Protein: CASSVEDGEGPYNEQFF.

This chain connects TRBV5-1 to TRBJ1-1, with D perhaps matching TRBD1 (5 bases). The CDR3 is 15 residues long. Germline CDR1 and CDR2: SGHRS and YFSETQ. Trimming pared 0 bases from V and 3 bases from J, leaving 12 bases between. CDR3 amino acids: CASSLGGVEDTEAFF. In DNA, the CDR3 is TGCGCCAGCAGCTTGGGAGGGGTAGAGGACACTGAAGCTTTCTTT.

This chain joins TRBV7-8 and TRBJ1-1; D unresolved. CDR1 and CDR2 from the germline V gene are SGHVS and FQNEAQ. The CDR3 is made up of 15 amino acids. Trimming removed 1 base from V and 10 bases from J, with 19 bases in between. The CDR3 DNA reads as TGTGCCAGCAGCTTAGGTCTGGAAAAGGACCCCGGAGCTTTCTTT. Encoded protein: CASSLGLEKDPGAFF.